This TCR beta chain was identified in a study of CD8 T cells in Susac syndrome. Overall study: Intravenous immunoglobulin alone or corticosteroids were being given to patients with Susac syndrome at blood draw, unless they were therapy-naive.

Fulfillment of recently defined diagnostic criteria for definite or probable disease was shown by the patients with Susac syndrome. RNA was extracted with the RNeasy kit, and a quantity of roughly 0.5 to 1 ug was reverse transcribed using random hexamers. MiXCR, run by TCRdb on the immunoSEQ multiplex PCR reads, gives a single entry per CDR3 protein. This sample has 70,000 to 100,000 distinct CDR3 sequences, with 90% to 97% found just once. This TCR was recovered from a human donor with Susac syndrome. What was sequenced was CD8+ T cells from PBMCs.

CDR3 sequence (DNA): TGTGCCAGCAGCAGACGGCGCCAAGAGACCCAGTACTTC. Translation gives CASSRRRQETQYF. The chain joins TRBV7-6 to TRBJ2-5; D ambiguous. This CDR3 has 13 amino acids. V was cut by 5 bases and J by 1 base, with 8 bases left in between. The germline V gene encodes CDR1 SGHVS and CDR2 FNYEAQ.